This T cell receptor (beta chain) was obtained from a study of T cell responses to AZD1222 COVID-19 vaccine. The CDR3 covers 13 residues. V was cut by 4 bases and J by 2 bases, with 9 bases left in between. Germline V CDR1 and CDR2: GTSNPN, SVGIG (reference sequence). General study findings and limits: Clonal diversity was possibly underestimated, and the donors were mostly white British, with more females. Baseline seropositivity occurred in only six AZD1222 recipients.

Second-dose intervals of approximately 4 or approximately 12 weeks were pooled. Regarding this clone: Its antigen is not identified.

Sequenced by immunoSEQ multiplex PCR; TCRdb stores in-frame clones only, minus some. The sample has about 150,000 clones, approximately 92% seen once. The clonotype comes from an adult who received the AZD1222 COVID-19 vaccine. The sample consisted of peripheral blood, taken 28 days after the second AZD1222 dose. V gene TRBV30 combines with J gene TRBJ1-3; the D gene is possibly TRBD1 (6 bases). Here the CDR3 reads CAWTGGPGNTIYF. CDR3 nucleotides: TGTGCCTGGACGGGGGGCCCTGGAAACACCATATATTTT.